This T cell receptor beta chain was identified during a study of identical twins. Study-level findings and limits: Invariant T cells like MAIT and iNKT could partly confound the zero-insertion analyses.

CDR1 is MGHRA and CDR2 is YSYEKL in the germline V gene. V lost 2 bases to trimming and J lost 0 bases, with 11 bases between them. This CDR3 comprises 16 residues. Many counts were recorded for this clonotype. Its target is unknown. TCRdb ran MiXCR on the 5' RACE reads and lists one entry per CDR3 protein. Of about 150,000 distinct CDR3 sequences in the sample, around 3.5% were seen once. The source material was memory T cells sorted from blood. V gene TRBV4-1 combines with J gene TRBJ2-1; D ambiguous. The receptor's source is a man in his late teens or twenties in good health. The CDR3 protein is CASSQIDLVSYNEQFF. CDR3 bases: TGCGCCAGCAGCCAAATCGACCTAGTCTCCTACAATGAGCAGTTCTTC.